The 17 T cell receptor beta chains listed next were all sequenced from one sample in a study of cytomegalovirus exposure and HLA in healthy donors. Researchers ran the PCR with 60 Vbeta and 13 Jbeta primers. Using immunoSEQ multiplex PCR, the repertoire was profiled, and TCRdb retains in-frame clones only, with some absent. Of about 160,000 clones in the sample, around 76% were seen once. Material for sequencing was PBMCs. These TCRs come from a girl between 5 and 17 years old in good health and CMV-seropositive.

The chain links TRBV5-1 to TRBJ1-5, with 8 positions matching TRBD1. From germline, CDR1 is SGHRS and CDR2 YFSETQ. The V segment lost 0 bases and the J segment 0 bases; nucleotides outside the gene matches: 11. The CDR3 is 19 residues long. The CDR3 loop reads CASSLEPGGLVGSNQPQHF. DNA for the CDR3: TGCGCCAGCAGCTTGGAACCAGGGGGCCTCGTCGGTAGCAATCAGCCCCAGCATTTT.

The V and J genes are TRBV5-6 and TRBJ2-2; 8 bases line up with TRBD2. The V and J ends lost 4 bases and 2 bases, in that order; junction bases with no gene match: 7. CDR1 and CDR2 from the germline V gene are SGHDT and YYEEEE. The CDR3 has 16 amino acids. In nucleotides, the CDR3 is TGTGCCAGCAGCCCCGTCGGGGGGGGTAACACCGGGGAGCTGTTTTTT. It codes for CASSPVGGGNTGELFF.

The sample holds one count of this clone. This chain's CDR3 is CASSNRGPYGYTF. The CDR3 DNA reads as TGTGCCAGCAGCAACAGGGGCCCCTATGGCTACACCTTC. V is TRBV28 and J is TRBJ1-2; the match to TRBD1 covers 7 bases. The CDR3 sequence is 13 residues long. The trim removed 6 bases at V and 4 bases at J, leaving 5 bases unmatched. Germline V lookup: CDR1 MDHEN, CDR2 SYDVKM.

This clone has only a few counts. This chain connects TRBV29-1 to TRBJ2-3, with TRBD1 identical over 7 bases. V dropped 3 bases and J dropped 0; count of bases not matched to a gene: 6. From germline, CDR1 is SQVTM and CDR2 ANQGSEA. This CDR3 contains 15 residues. CDR3: CSVDLQGQSTDTQYF. As DNA, the CDR3 is TGCAGCGTTGACCTACAGGGACAGAGCACAGATACGCAGTATTTT.

This clone was recorded once. As DNA, the CDR3 is TGCGCCAGCAGCCAAGAAGTGGCGGGGGGCCGAACTGAAGCTTTCTTT. This encodes CASSQEVAGGRTEAFF. The chain links TRBV4-3 to TRBJ1-1, with a possible D match to TRBD1 (6 bases). The germline V gene encodes CDR1 LGHNA and CDR2 YSLEER. This CDR3 has 16 residues. The V and J ends lost 0 bases and 5 bases respectively, with 16 bases between them.

The chain uses TRBV7-8 and TRBJ2-2; TRBD2 matches 12 bases. CDR1 and CDR2 (germline): SGHVS, FQNEAQ. Trimming cost V 5 bases and J 0 bases; bases outside gene matches: 7. CDR3 length equals 18 residues. CDR3 protein: CASSTNLAGGPNTGELFF. The CDR3 DNA sequence: TGTGCCAGCAGCACTAATCTAGCGGGGGGGCCGAACACCGGGGAGCTGTTTTTT.

The chain has TRBV6-1 and TRBJ2-5, with D possibly being TRBD2 (7 bases). Trimming took off 3 bases at V and 5 bases at J, with 13 bases between the two ends. The CDR3 loop spans 14 amino acids. Germline V gene sequence: CDR1 MNHNS, CDR2 SASEGT. This CDR3 is CASSESGGFETQYF. The CDR3 DNA reads as TGTGCCAGCAGTGAGTCGGGGGGCTTCGAGACCCAGTACTTC.

This chain joins TRBV5-4 and TRBJ2-7; 7 bases agree with TRBD2. The germline V gene has CDR1 SGHNT and CDR2 YYREEE (reference sequence). Germline trimming cut 0 bases from V and 7 bases from J; bases unmatched to any gene: 10. The CDR3 has 15 amino acids. CDR3 in amino acids: CASSLAQRGRTEQYF. The CDR3 nucleotides read TGTGCCAGCAGCTTGGCCCAGCGGGGCCGTACTGAGCAGTACTTC.

The genes are TRBV13 and TRBJ1-2; TRBD1 is a possible D gene (5 bases). Germline CDR1 and CDR2: PRHDT and FYEKMQ (reference sequence). This CDR3 region has 12 residues. The germline V and J ends were trimmed by 8 bases and 0 bases, with 7 bases remaining between them. CDR3 nucleotides: TGTGCCAGCCGGGGGTCTAACTATGGCTACACCTTC. It specifies CASRGSNYGYTF. Using reference TRBV13 and TRBJ1-2 for the parts outside the CDR3, the full variable domain is AAGVIQSPRHLIKEKRETATLKCYPIPRHDTVYWYQQGPGQDPQFLISFYEKMQSDKGSIPDRFSAQQFSDYHSELNMSSLELGDSALYFCASRGSNYGYTFGSGTRLTVV.

V and J are TRBV13 and TRBJ2-7; the match to TRBD2 covers 11 bases. V trimming: 5 bases; J trimming: 3 bases; junction bases outside the gene matches: 6. The CDR3 contains 15 residues. Germline V gene lookup returns CDR1 PRHDT and CDR2 FYEKMQ (reference sequence). The CDR3 nucleotides are TGTGCCAGCAGCCCGTGGACTAGCGGGTTCTACGAGCAGTACTTC. Protein: CASSPWTSGFYEQYF.

The chain joins TRBV13 to TRBJ1-1; 8 bases agree with TRBD1. The CDR3 length is 17 residues. J lost 6 bases, V lost 5 bases, and 17 bases had no gene match. Germline CDR1 reads PRHDT; CDR2 reads FYEKMQ (reference sequence). This CDR3 is CASSPRSWGRGQAEAFF. DNA for the CDR3: TGTGCCAGCAGCCCGAGGTCGTGGGGCAGGGGGCAGGCTGAAGCTTTCTTT.

This chain joins TRBV6-1 and TRBJ2-5; 9 positions agree with TRBD1. V shed 8 bases, J shed 1 base, and the junction held 8 bases outside the gene matches. Per the germline V gene, CDR1 is MNHNS and CDR2 is SASEGT. This CDR3 has 15 amino acids. CDR3 region: CASPLRTGAQETQYF. The CDR3, as DNA: TGTGCCAGCCCGTTAAGGACAGGGGCCCAAGAGACCCAGTACTTC.

This chain uses TRBV2 with TRBJ2-7; 10 bases map to TRBD2. The trim removed 8 bases at V and 5 bases at J, leaving 9 bases unmatched. The CDR3 runs 14 residues. CDR1 is SNHLY, CDR2 FYNNEI, per germline. The CDR3 nucleotides are TGTGCCAGCGGGGACGCTAGCGGGAGAGACGAGCAGTACTTC. It specifies CASGDASGRDEQYF.

V gene TRBV4-1 combines with J gene TRBJ2-3; 7 bases are shared with TRBD2. CDR3 length: 15 residues. CDR1 and CDR2 (germline): MGHRA, YSYEKL. With V trimmed by 1 base and J by 4 bases, 5 bases remained unmatched. As DNA, the CDR3 is TGCGCCAGCAGCCAAGGTGCGGGAGAATCAGATACGCAGTATTTT. Translation gives CASSQGAGESDTQYF.

This clone was recorded only once. This rearrangement joins TRBV30 to TRBJ2-1; TRBD1 aligns across 11 bases. In germline, CDR1 is GTSNPN, CDR2 SVGIG (reference sequence). V lost 2 bases to trimming and J lost 5 bases; unmatched junction nucleotides: 8. The CDR3 runs 16 residues. CDR3 sequence reads: CAWSPIGQGANNEQFF. For the CDR3, the DNA is TGTGCCTGGAGTCCCATCGGACAGGGGGCAAACAATGAGCAGTTCTTC.

J is TRBJ1-2 and V is TRBV5-1; 9 bases are a match to TRBD1. The CDR3 totals 14 residues. In germline, CDR1 is SGHRS, CDR2 YFSETQ. Trimming cost V 4 bases and J 4 bases; bases outside gene matches: 5. DNA of the CDR3: TGCGCCAGCAGCCCGGACAGGGGATTCTATGGCTACACCTTC. Protein: CASSPDRGFYGYTF.

V gene TRBV28 combines with J gene TRBJ1-2, with 9 bases that match TRBD1. Germline CDR1 and CDR2: MDHEN and SYDVKM. Trimming removed 5 bases from V and 8 bases from J; junction bases left unmatched: 15. The CDR3 covers 16 residues. The CDR3 here is CASSAYTLTGGWGYTF. CDR3 DNA: TGTGCCAGCAGTGCGTACACGCTGACAGGGGGATGGGGCTACACCTTC.